This T cell receptor beta chain was captured in a study of technical replicates of blood from several donors. This CDR3 has 16 residues. Trimming removed 7 bases from V and 5 bases from J; junction bases left unmatched: 15. CDR1 and CDR2 from the germline V gene are WSHSY and SAAADI. This clone was seen a single time. Generated by immunoSEQ multiplex PCR, the TCRdb table keeps only in-frame clones and is missing some. The sample gives about 88,000 clones, less than 95% of which show up once; roughly 0.26% is in the top ten. This TCR derives from a human donor in good health. The chain carries TRBV10-2 and TRBJ2-5; 8 bases agree with TRBD1. The sequenced sample was T cells isolated from PBMCs. DNA for the CDR3: TGCGCCAGCACCGGCGAGGCTGGGACAGGCTCTGAGACCCAGTACTTC. It is translated as CASTGEAGTGSETQYF.